Sequencing of this TCR beta chain was carried out in a study of PD-1 blockade in classical Hodgkin lymphoma. The study, taken as a whole, reports: As was reported, newly diagnosed patients showed lower baseline TCR diversity than healthy donors did.

Germline loops: CDR1 SGHVS, CDR2 FQNEAQ. V dropped 5 bases and J dropped 7 bases, with 20 bases sitting between them. The CDR3 has 15 amino acids. Following autologous stem cell transplantation, relapse occurred in every patient, and exposure to brentuximab vedotin varied. Libraries were prepared by immunoSEQ multiplex PCR; TCRdb keeps only in-frame clonotypes and omits some of them. The data show 40,000 to 45,000 clones, around 80% seen once. A remark on this clone: The antigen is undetermined.

The receptor comes from a human donor with classical Hodgkin lymphoma. The chain is built from TRBV7-8 and TRBJ2-5; TRBD2 might be the D (6 bases). Sample: peripheral blood mononuclear cells (PBMCs), taken at baseline. CDR3 nucleotide sequence: TGTGCCAGCAGCGCCATATACGGAGGGATGCGGACCCAGTACTTC. Its translation is CASSAIYGGMRTQYF.